This entry features one T cell receptor beta chain sequence. Antigen unknown. The source of the sample is a study of shared clonotypes between healthy human individuals. About the study: Three CD4 naive, three CD4 memory, two CD8 naive and one CD8 memory plate were used per donor.

Overall study results and limits: Genetic and exposure-history diversity was limited by the small donor number.

This table comes from immunoSEQ multiplex PCR, and its TCRdb copy is limited to in-frame clones, with some not included. The sample lists more than 1,200,000 clones; 98% were seen once. Germline CDR1 is KGHSH and CDR2 is LQKENI. This CDR3 spans 15 amino acids. V gave up 5 bases and J gave up 3 bases; unmatched junction bases: 9. Adults of Caucasian background living in Nashville, Tennessee made up all donors. Splitting of CD4+ cells produced CD45RA+ naive and CD45RA-negative memory subsets. The chain is built from TRBV18 and TRBJ2-7; 8 bases align to TRBD1. This TCR derives from a man aged 25-45 years in good health. The material sequenced was naive CD4+ T cells sorted from blood. The subset is: CD45RA+ positively selected. CDR3 bases: TGTGCCAGCTCAACATCCCTCACAGGGGGCTACGAGCAGTACTTC. It translates to CASSTSLTGGYEQYF.